The subject of this entry is one TCR beta chain. The authors gated naive CD8+ T cells as CD45RO-CCR7+CD27+CD95-. The sample belongs to a study of CXCR3-negative and CXCR3-positive naive CD8 T cells. CDR1 and CDR2 from the germline V gene are SGHDN and FVKESK. The CDR3 consists of 15 residues. It was by 5' RACE with UMI labels that the TRB cDNA libraries were prepared. Reanalyzing the 5' RACE reads, TCRdb keeps one entry per CDR3 protein, without DNA. Its table records tens of thousands of distinct CDR3 sequences. The clonotype originates from a human donor in good health. Some clones in this sample may be carry-over from other donors' samples. The sample taken for sequencing was naive CXCR3- CD8+ T cells from blood. Subset: CD45RO-CCR7+CD27+CD95- naive CD8+ T cells lacking CXCR3 (TNR3-). The gene calls are TRBV14 and TRBJ2-7; the TCRdb D gene call, TRBD1, has no DNA to confirm it. CDR3 loop: CASSPRTASPYEQYF.